A single TCR beta chain is shown here with its context. This specimen belongs to a study of blood T cell repertoires in COVID-19. Turning to the study itself: Spain, Italy and the United States supplied samples that represented acute and convalescent COVID-19. PBMCs, B-cell-depleted T cells, or T cells provided the cDNA or gDNA that made up the material.

Original handling: How many nucleated cells were present was estimated from reference gene primer amplification. Produced via immunoSEQ multiplex PCR; TCRdb's table is partial and in-frame only. D and trimming were read from the DNA, whereas the V and J calls and clone size are those reported in that table. The sample has around 120,000 clones, roughly nine tenths seen once. This sequence originates from a man in his 70s who had recovered from COVID-19. Sample: peripheral blood.

The CDR3 coding sequence is TGTGCCACCAGTGATTTGTTAGCTGGCGAGCAGTACTTC. Its protein is CATSDLLAGEQYF. The V and J genes are TRBV24-1 and TRBJ2-7; no clear D. This CDR3 contains 13 residues. The germline CDR1 and CDR2 sequences are KGHDR and SFDVKD. V gave up 0 bases and J gave up 6 bases, with 8 bases separating them.